The sequence of this T cell receptor (beta chain) was determined in a study of blood T cells in healthy people across ages. Overall study findings and caveats: The study found more naive CD4+ cells and higher diversity in long-lived than aged donors.

For the second PCR, which ran for about 6 to 11 cycles, a sample-barcoded 5' primer and a J-beta primer mix were used. Every cDNA molecule carried a tag from a template-switch adaptor bearing 12 random nucleotides. From the 5' RACE reads, TCRdb called clonotypes with MiXCR, one entry per CDR3 protein. The table includes 700,000 to 900,000 distinct CDR3 sequences, roughly 26% detected once. There are 14 residues in the CDR3. J was trimmed by 5 bases and V by 2 bases; bases with no gene match: 5. Germline CDR1 reads SGHRS; CDR2 reads YFSETQ. Only a few counts were recorded for this clonotype. Its antigen is unidentified. These data were likewise used in another study, on T cells of mothers and their children. That source reports: Related mother-child pairs showed slightly higher but non-significant overlap than unrelated pairs.

This TCR derives from a boy aged 5-17 years in good health. Sequencing was carried out using blood. The rearrangement uses TRBV5-1 and TRBJ2-5, with TRBD2 matching over 8 bases. The CDR3 sequence is CASSFSGTSETQYF. In DNA, the CDR3 is TGCGCCAGCAGCTTCTCCGGGACTAGTGAGACCCAGTACTTC.